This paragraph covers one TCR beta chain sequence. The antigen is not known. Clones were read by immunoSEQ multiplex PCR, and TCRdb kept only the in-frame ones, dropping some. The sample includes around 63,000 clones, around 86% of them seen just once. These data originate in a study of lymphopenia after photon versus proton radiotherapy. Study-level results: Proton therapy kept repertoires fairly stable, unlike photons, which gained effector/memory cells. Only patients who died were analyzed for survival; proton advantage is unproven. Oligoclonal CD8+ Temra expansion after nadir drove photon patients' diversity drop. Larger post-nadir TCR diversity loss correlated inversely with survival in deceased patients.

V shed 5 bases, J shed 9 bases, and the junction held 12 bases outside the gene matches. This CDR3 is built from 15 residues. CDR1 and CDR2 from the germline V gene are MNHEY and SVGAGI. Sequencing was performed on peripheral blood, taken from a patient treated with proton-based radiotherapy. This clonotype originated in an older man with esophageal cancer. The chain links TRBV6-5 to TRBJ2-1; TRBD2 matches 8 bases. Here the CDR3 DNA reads TGTGCCAGCAGTGCCTCTCGGGAGGGCTTAGGTGAGCAGTTCTTC. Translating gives CASSASREGLGEQFF.